This TCR beta chain was identified during a study of graft-versus-host responses after intestinal transplantation. Study in general: Recipients got multivisceral, liver-intestinal, or isolated intestinal transplants. Tacrolimus plus steroids were given to all recipients for 2 to 4 years, preceded by anti-thymocyte globulin induction. Study-level results: Recipient marrow contained GvH clones, some of which appeared first in ileum or blood.

Profiling relied on immunoSEQ multiplex PCR, and the TCRdb table lists in-frame clones only, not all of them. The data contain approximately 74,000 clones, 92% of them singletons. As regards this clone: Its specificity is unknown.

V dropped 4 bases and J dropped 2 bases, with 11 bases sitting between them. From germline, CDR1 is MNHEY and CDR2 SMNVEV (reference sequence). The CDR3 runs to 14 residues. Material: PBMCs, obtained 98 days after intestinal transplantation. The receptor was isolated from a human patient who received an intestinal transplant, so some T cells may come from the graft donor. The chain has TRBV27 and TRBJ2-5, with D tentatively TRBD1 (6 bases). CDR3 region: CASSSTGRQETQYF. CDR3 coding DNA: TGTGCCAGCAGTTCGACAGGTCGACAAGAGACCCAGTACTTC.